The 27 T cell receptor beta chains below all came from one sample that was sequenced in a study of cytomegalovirus exposure and HLA in healthy donors. This table comes from immunoSEQ multiplex PCR, and its TCRdb copy is limited to in-frame clones, with some not included. The sample holds about 340,000 clones, 80% to 90% seen once. The specimen was PBMCs. All receptors come from a woman younger than 30 in good health and CMV-seronegative.

The genes are TRBV7-9 and TRBJ2-7, with TRBD1 matching 10 bases. Germline loops: CDR1 SEHNR, CDR2 FQNEAQ (reference sequence). V gave up 4 bases and J gave up 4 bases; unmatched junction bases: 4. The CDR3 length is 14 residues. CDR3 nucleotides: TGTGCCAGCAGCTCGACAGGGGGCAGGTACGAGCAGTACTTC. This translates into CASSSTGGRYEQYF.

The chain combines TRBV10-3 with TRBJ1-5, with TRBD1 matching 9 bases. Germline-derived CDR1 and CDR2 are ENHRY and SYGVKD. V lost 8 bases to trimming and J lost 5 bases; unmatched junction nucleotides: 4. This CDR3 has 13 residues. The CDR3 region is CAIATGGDQPQHF. For the CDR3, the DNA is TGTGCCATCGCGACAGGGGGTGATCAGCCCCAGCATTTT.

The J gene is TRBJ1-3, the V gene TRBV18; TRBD1 is a possible D gene (5 bases). Germline CDR1 reads KGHSH; CDR2 reads LQKENI. The germline V and J ends were trimmed by 3 bases and 0 bases, with 9 bases remaining between them. There are 15 residues in the CDR3. The CDR3, as DNA: TGTGCCAGCTCACCCCAGACAGACTCTGGAAACACCATATATTTT. This gives the protein CASSPQTDSGNTIYF.

The CDR3 reads CASSPPVRTGYNEQFF. Here the CDR3 DNA reads TGTGCCAGCTCACCACCAGTCCGGACAGGGTACAATGAGCAGTTCTTC. This chain uses TRBV18 with TRBJ2-1; TRBD1 aligns across 8 bases. After removal of 0 bases from V and 4 bases from J, the junction contained 5 bases not matched to a gene. Per germline, CDR1 KGHSH and CDR2 LQKENI. The CDR3 contains 16 residues.

The chain joins TRBV6-5 to TRBJ2-7, with 8 bases aligning to TRBD2. The CDR3 consists of 15 residues. Germline CDR1 is MNHEY and CDR2 is SVGAGI. After removal of 4 bases from V and 4 bases from J, the junction contained 9 bases not matched to a gene. CDR3 in DNA: TGTGCCAGCAGTTGGCGGGAGGACCCGGGGTACGAGCAGTACTTC. Protein sequence: CASSWREDPGYEQYF.

The chain employs TRBV27 and TRBJ2-7; D is unclear. Trimming removed 4 bases at V and 6 bases at J, with 22 bases between. Germline V CDR1 and CDR2: MNHEY, SMNVEV (reference sequence). The CDR3 covers 16 residues. CDR3 coding DNA: TGTGCCAGCAGTTATCTTTCGGCAGGCCGGATAAGCGAGCAGTACTTC. Residues: CASSYLSAGRISEQYF.

This chain connects TRBV28 to TRBJ2-5; 9 nucleotides match TRBD2. J gave up 5 bases and V 10 bases, and 14 bases lay outside the gene matches. CDR1 MDHEN and CDR2 SYDVKM come from the germline V gene. CDR3 size: 15 residues. The CDR3 DNA sequence: TGTGCCACCCGTGAATATAGCGGGAGCGGGGAGACCCAGTACTTC. Translation: CATREYSGSGETQYF.

This chain connects TRBV5-6 to TRBJ2-1; 10 bases are a match to TRBD1. Trimming removed 5 bases from V and 7 bases from J; junction bases left unmatched: 9. CDR3 length: 15 amino acids. Germline assignment: CDR1 SGHDT and CDR2 YYEEEE. The CDR3 DNA is TGTGCCAGCAGGGTCGGGACAGGGGCTTTGAATGAGCAGTTCTTC. Protein sequence: CASRVGTGALNEQFF.

The chain joins TRBV11-1 to TRBJ2-1, with 7 bases identical to TRBD2. This CDR3 is built from 15 residues. V trimming: 8 bases; J trimming: 6 bases; junction bases outside the gene matches: 13. CDR1 is SGHAT and CDR2 is FQDESV in the germline V gene (reference sequence). The DNA for the CDR3 is TGTGCCAGCGCCTCGACCAGCGGGGTGCCCAATGAGCAGTTCTTC. This gives the protein CASASTSGVPNEQFF.

J is TRBJ2-7 and V is TRBV2; D is undetermined. CDR3 length: 11 residues. Germline V gives CDR1 SNHLY, CDR2 FYNNEI. Trimming removed 2 bases at V and 9 bases at J, with 8 bases between. CDR3 in amino acids: CASSESSGQYF. The CDR3 DNA follows: TGTGCCAGCAGTGAATCCTCCGGGCAGTACTTC.

This clone appeared once. For the CDR3, the DNA is TGTGCCAGCAGCCGCGGGACAGGGGAATACGAGCAGTACTTC. It is translated as CASSRGTGEYEQYF. The chain links TRBV5-6 to TRBJ2-7, with 10 bases matching TRBD1. CDR1 is SGHDT, CDR2 YYEEEE, per germline. The length of the CDR3 is 14 residues. J lost 4 bases, V lost 4 bases, and 5 bases had no gene match.

The chain links TRBV19 to TRBJ2-7; D gene uncertain. The germline CDR1 and CDR2 sequences are LNHDA and SQIVND (reference sequence). V was trimmed by 5 bases and J by 2 bases, leaving 19 bases between them. CDR3 length equals 16 residues. CDR3 nucleotides: TGTGCCAGTAGTCCCCGCGACAAGATCACCGCCTACGAGCAGTACTTC. The encoded protein is CASSPRDKITAYEQYF.

In this sample, this clone turned up once. The chain employs TRBV28 and TRBJ2-1; tentatively, D is TRBD1 (6 bases). CDR3 length equals 14 residues. V lost 2 bases, J lost 10 bases, and 15 bases lay in between. Germline CDR1 is MDHEN and CDR2 is SYDVKM. The CDR3 loop is CASSLGPGVGEQFF. The CDR3, as DNA: TGTGCCAGCAGTTTAGGGCCAGGGGTTGGGGAGCAGTTCTTC.

V is TRBV5-4 and J is TRBJ1-4; TRBD1 matches at 9 bases. The CDR3 has 15 residues. J gave up 5 bases and V 4 bases, and 6 bases lay outside the gene matches. Looked up from germline, CDR1 is SGHNT and CDR2 is YYREEE (reference sequence). The CDR3 DNA sequence: TGTGCCAGCAGCCCGGTAGGGACAGGGAATGAAAAACTGTTTTTT. Its protein is CASSPVGTGNEKLFF.

The chain has TRBV2 and TRBJ2-1; TRBD1 is a possible D gene (6 bases). Germline V gene data show CDR1 as SNHLY and CDR2 as FYNNEI. CDR3 length: 17 residues. Deletions cut 6 bases from V and 1 base from J, with 19 bases between. This CDR3 is CASRGVVTGLSYNEQFF. In DNA, the CDR3 is TGTGCCAGCAGAGGAGTGGTGACAGGCCTATCCTACAATGAGCAGTTCTTC. Supplemented by reference TRBV2 and TRBJ2-1, the full variable domain reads EPEVTQTPSHQVTQMGQEVILRCVPISNHLYFYWYRQILGQKVEFLVSFYNNEISEKSEIFDDQFSVERPDGSNFTLKIRSTKLEDSAMYFCASRGVVTGLSYNEQFFGPGTRLTVL.

CDR3 bases: TGTGCCAGCAAAGGAGGGGCTAGCGGGAGGGTGTTTCGGTCCTACGAGCAGTACTTC. Protein: CASKGGASGRVFRSYEQYF. This sequence joins TRBV28 and TRBJ2-7; TRBD2 agrees at 12 bases. V trimming: 7 bases; J trimming: 1 base; junction bases outside the gene matches: 17. Germline assignment: CDR1 MDHEN and CDR2 SYDVKM. This CDR3 region has 19 residues.

The chain links TRBV6-5 to TRBJ1-5; 7 positions agree with TRBD1. There are 15 residues in the CDR3. V shed 0 bases and J 3 bases; nucleotides not matched to a gene: 2. The germline V gene encodes CDR1 MNHEY and CDR2 SVGAGI. The CDR3, as DNA: TGTGCCAGCAGTTACTCGGGACAGTCCAATCAGCCCCAGCATTTT. Protein sequence: CASSYSGQSNQPQHF.

The rearrangement uses TRBV7-8 and TRBJ2-7, with a tentative D call TRBD2 (7 bases). The germline V and J ends were trimmed by 1 base and 3 bases, with 13 bases remaining between them. The CDR3 runs to 15 residues. The germline V gene encodes CDR1 SGHVS and CDR2 FQNEAQ. CDR3 amino acids: CASSLGAGEGYEQYF. The CDR3 DNA reads TGTGCCAGCAGCTTAGGGGCAGGGGAGGGCTACGAGCAGTACTTC. Complete variable domain (other parts from reference TRBV7-8 and TRBJ2-7): GAGVSQSPRYKVAKRGQDVALRCDPISGHVSLFWYQQALGQGPEFLTYFQNEAQLDKSGLPSDRFFAERPEGSVSTLKIQRTQQEDSAVYLCASSLGAGEGYEQYFGPGTRLTVT.

This clone was found once. The rearrangement uses TRBV5-4 and TRBJ2-5; D uncertain. V was shortened by 5 bases and J by 3 bases, with 5 bases between the two germline ends. The CDR3 sequence is 11 residues long. Germline assignment: CDR1 SGHNT and CDR2 YYREEE (reference sequence). The CDR3 loop reads CASRAEETQYF. The CDR3 nucleotides are TGTGCCAGCAGAGCCGAAGAGACCCAGTACTTC.

The V gene is TRBV6-4, the J gene TRBJ2-3, with TRBD1 identical over 9 bases. The CDR3 consists of 12 residues. Germline trimming cut 9 bases from V and 4 bases from J; bases unmatched to any gene: 2. Per germline, CDR1 MRHNA and CDR2 SNTAGT. This chain's CDR3 is CASTGGPDTQYF. The CDR3 DNA sequence: TGTGCCAGTACAGGGGGCCCAGATACGCAGTATTTT.

The J gene is TRBJ1-1, the V gene TRBV29-1; a possible D gene is TRBD1 (5 bases). Germline CDR1 and CDR2: SQVTM and ANQGSEA. Trimming removed 4 bases from V and 3 bases from J, with 15 bases in between. The CDR3 is made up of 14 amino acids. The CDR3 DNA sequence: TGCAGCGTTGTCCCTCAGCGGGGGGACACTGAAGCTTTCTTT. This sequence encodes CSVVPQRGDTEAFF.

This chain joins TRBV7-2 and TRBJ1-1, with 10 bases that match TRBD1. The germline CDR1 and CDR2 sequences are SGHTA and FQGNSA. CDR3 length: 15 residues. With V trimmed by 1 base and J by 7 bases, 6 bases remained unmatched. The CDR3 protein is CASSLVGGQGIEAFF. CDR3 bases: TGTGCCAGCAGCTTAGTTGGGGGACAGGGGATTGAAGCTTTCTTT.

This chain connects TRBV4-2 to TRBJ2-1; 7 bases line up with TRBD1. V was pared by 1 base and J by 8 bases, with 11 bases of the junction left unmatched. Germline V lookup: CDR1 LGHNA, CDR2 YNFKEQ. The CDR3 loop spans 16 amino acids. CDR3 sequence (DNA): TGTGCCAGCAGCCAAGTTCCCCAGGGGGATATCTATGAGCAGTTCTTC. Translated: CASSQVPQGDIYEQFF.

The V and J genes are TRBV27 and TRBJ2-7; 11 positions match TRBD1. This CDR3 is 14 amino acids long. V lost 2 bases and J lost 5; bases outside the gene matches: 2. CDR1 MNHEY and CDR2 SMNVEV come from the germline V gene (reference sequence). The CDR3 is CASSLGQGAHEQYF. CDR3 bases: TGTGCCAGCAGTTTAGGACAGGGGGCCCACGAGCAGTACTTC.

This chain links TRBV5-6 with TRBJ1-1, with a possible D match to TRBD1 (6 bases). Germline V CDR1 and CDR2: SGHDT, YYEEEE. The V end lost 2 bases, the J end lost 7 bases, and 9 bases lay between the germline ends. This CDR3 has 12 amino acids. The chain's CDR3 is CASSFQDSEAFF. CDR3 DNA: TGTGCCAGCAGCTTTCAGGACAGTGAAGCTTTCTTT.

The chain combines TRBV2 with TRBJ2-3; TRBD2 is a possible D gene (6 bases). Trimming stripped 8 bases from V and 1 base from J, with 13 bases between. The CDR3 is 14 amino acids. Germline V gene sequence: CDR1 SNHLY, CDR2 FYNNEI. CDR3 DNA sequence: TGTGCCAGCCTCGCGGCTAGCGGCACAGATACGCAGTATTTT. It codes for CASLAASGTDTQYF.

The chain is built from TRBV7-9 and TRBJ2-1; 14 nucleotides match TRBD2. The CDR3 is 17 amino acids. Per the germline V gene, CDR1 is SEHNR and CDR2 is FQNEAQ (reference sequence). V lost 5 bases to trimming and J lost 2 bases; unmatched junction nucleotides: 5. CDR3 nucleotide sequence: TGTGCCAGCAGCCCATCGGGACTAGCGGGAGCCTACAATGAGCAGTTCTTC. It specifies CASSPSGLAGAYNEQFF.